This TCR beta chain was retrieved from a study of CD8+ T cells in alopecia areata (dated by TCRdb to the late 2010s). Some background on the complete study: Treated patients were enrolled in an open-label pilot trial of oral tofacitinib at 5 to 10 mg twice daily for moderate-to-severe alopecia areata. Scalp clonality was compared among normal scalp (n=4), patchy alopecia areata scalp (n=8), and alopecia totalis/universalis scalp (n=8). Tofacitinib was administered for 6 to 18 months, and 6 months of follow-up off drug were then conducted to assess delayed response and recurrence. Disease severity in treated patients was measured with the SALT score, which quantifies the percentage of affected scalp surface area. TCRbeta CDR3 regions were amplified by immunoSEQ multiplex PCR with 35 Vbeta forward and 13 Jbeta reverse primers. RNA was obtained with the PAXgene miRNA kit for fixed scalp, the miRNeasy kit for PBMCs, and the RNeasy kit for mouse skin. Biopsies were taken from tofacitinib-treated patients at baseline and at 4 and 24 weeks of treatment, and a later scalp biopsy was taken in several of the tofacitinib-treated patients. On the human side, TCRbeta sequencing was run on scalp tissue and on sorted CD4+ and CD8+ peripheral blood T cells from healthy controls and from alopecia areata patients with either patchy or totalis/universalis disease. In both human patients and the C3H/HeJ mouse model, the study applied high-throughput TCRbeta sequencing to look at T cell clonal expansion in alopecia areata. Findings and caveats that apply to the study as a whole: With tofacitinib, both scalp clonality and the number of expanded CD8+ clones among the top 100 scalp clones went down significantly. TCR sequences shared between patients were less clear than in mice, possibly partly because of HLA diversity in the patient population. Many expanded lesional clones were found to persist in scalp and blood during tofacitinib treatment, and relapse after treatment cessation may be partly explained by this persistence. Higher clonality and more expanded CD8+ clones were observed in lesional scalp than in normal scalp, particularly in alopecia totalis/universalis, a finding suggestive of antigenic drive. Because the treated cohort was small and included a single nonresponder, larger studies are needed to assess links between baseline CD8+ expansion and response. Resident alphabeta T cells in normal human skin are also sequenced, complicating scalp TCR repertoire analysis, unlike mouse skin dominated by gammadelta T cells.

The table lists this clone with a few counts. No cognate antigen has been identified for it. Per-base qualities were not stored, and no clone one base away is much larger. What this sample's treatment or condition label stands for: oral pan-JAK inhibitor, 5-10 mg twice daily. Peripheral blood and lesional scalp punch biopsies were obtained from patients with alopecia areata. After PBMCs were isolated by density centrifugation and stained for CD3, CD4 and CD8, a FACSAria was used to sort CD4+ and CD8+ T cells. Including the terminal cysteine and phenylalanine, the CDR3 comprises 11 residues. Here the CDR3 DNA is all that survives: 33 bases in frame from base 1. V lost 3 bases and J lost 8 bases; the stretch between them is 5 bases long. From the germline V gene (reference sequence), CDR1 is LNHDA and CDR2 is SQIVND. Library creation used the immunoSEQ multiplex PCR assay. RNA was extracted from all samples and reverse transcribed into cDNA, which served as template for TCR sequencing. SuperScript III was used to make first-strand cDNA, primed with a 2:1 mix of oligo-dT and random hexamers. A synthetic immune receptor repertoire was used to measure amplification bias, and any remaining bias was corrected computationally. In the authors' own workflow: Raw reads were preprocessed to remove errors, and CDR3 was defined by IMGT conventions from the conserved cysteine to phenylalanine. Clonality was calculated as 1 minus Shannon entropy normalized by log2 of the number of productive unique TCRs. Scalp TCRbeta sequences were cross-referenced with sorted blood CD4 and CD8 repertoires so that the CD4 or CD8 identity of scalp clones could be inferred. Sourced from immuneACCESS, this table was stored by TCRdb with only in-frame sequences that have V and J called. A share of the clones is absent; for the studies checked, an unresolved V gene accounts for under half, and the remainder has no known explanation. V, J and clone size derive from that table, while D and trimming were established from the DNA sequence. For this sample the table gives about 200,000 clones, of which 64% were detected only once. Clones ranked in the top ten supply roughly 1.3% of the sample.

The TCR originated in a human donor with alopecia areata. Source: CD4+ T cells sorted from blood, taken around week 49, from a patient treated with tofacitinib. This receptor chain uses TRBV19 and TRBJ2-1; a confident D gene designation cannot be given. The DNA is TGTGCCAGTAGTATTTTCGATGAGCAGTTCTTC. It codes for CASSIFDEQFF.